This T cell receptor beta chain was recorded in a study of T cell changes during pregnancy in multiple sclerosis. Clones were read by immunoSEQ multiplex PCR, and TCRdb kept only the in-frame ones, dropping some. This table holds 40,000 to 45,000 clones, more than 85% found once. The CDR3 length is 12 residues. Germline V lookup: CDR1 MDHEN, CDR2 SYDVKM. Trimming stripped 3 bases from V and 2 bases from J, with 5 bases between. This clonotype originated in a female donor in good health, enrolled as a control in a pregnancy study. The rearrangement links TRBV28 to TRBJ2-7; the D gene is possibly TRBD2 (5 bases). The specimen was CD4+ T cells from peripheral blood mononuclear cells, collected in the second trimester of pregnancy. The CDR3 spells CASSLGAYEQYF. Here the CDR3 DNA reads TGTGCCAGCAGTTTGGGAGCCTACGAGCAGTACTTC.